The rows below give T cell receptor beta chains drawn from one sample of a study of molecular identifiers for immune sequencing clone quantification. TCRdb recomputed calls from the PCR reads with MiXCR, one row per CDR3 protein. The data show 30,000 to 40,000 distinct CDR3 sequences, 15% to 20% seen once. The sample was naive CD8+ T cells from blood, with Jurkat cell RNA spiked in. Source of these receptors: a human donor in good health. Some libraries in this study had Jurkat cell RNA spiked in. The conserved cysteine and the conserved F or W are not part of the CDR3 here. Each record gives: J gene, V gene, clone size, D gene, CDR3 protein. The D gene is left open where the match is weak. Some rows mark clone size as missing; the rest say once, few, many or name a class of expanded clone.

TRBJ1-5	TRBV5-6	few	-	ASSLGDSQFQPQH
TRBJ2-1	TRBV11-2	many	-	ASSPGGDSRREQF
TRBJ2-7	TRBV6-5	-	-	ASSYGEGGSYEQY
TRBJ2-5	TRBV7-9	medium-sized	TRBD2	ASSPGLAGPQETQY
TRBJ2-4	TRBV5-1	many	TRBD1	ASSSKQGVIQY
TRBJ2-7	TRBV20-1	-	-	SATAPNTHEQY
TRBJ2-7	TRBV19	few	-	ASSIGGDSYEQY
TRBJ2-6	TRBV9	few	TRBD1	ASSGTRDSEISGANVLT
TRBJ1-1	TRBV10-3	many	-	AISEVRVTEAF
TRBJ2-2	TRBV6-5	few	-	ASSPTHTGELF
TRBJ2-7	TRBV5-4	many	-	ASSAGYEQY
TRBJ2-2	TRBV6-5	-	TRBD1	ASIPGQAINTGELF
TRBJ2-2	TRBV19	-	TRBD1	ASSTGDTGELF
TRBJ2-1	TRBV28	medium-sized	-	ASSPGGPRPDEQF
TRBJ1-1	TRBV7-9	many	-	ASSSRFSEAF
TRBJ2-5	TRBV4-3	many	-	ASSQDAWSTGKTQY
TRBJ1-1	TRBV4-1	many	-	ASSRSLAEGAEAF
TRBJ1-1	TRBV12-3/TRBV12-4	many	-	ASSFVGAEAF
TRBJ2-3	TRBV5-4	many	-	ASTPWNTDTQY
TRBJ1-1	TRBV4-2	many	-	ATVPPAGTEAF
TRBJ2-7	TRBV27	many	-	ASSLGGGPYEQY